This paragraph covers one T cell receptor beta chain sequence. Its recognized antigen is unknown. The record has no base qualities; no much larger clone is one base away. The data stem from a study of PD-1 blockade in classical Hodgkin lymphoma (dated by TCRdb to 2020 to 2021). Looking at the study overall: Nivolumab dosing was 3 mg/kg intravenously every 2 weeks, continuing until either disease progression or unacceptable toxicity. A peripheral blood immune signature of response to PD-1 blockade in classical Hodgkin lymphoma was defined using TCR beta sequencing and CyTOF. Results and caveats for the whole study, not just this receptor: Baseline diversity similar to that of newly diagnosed patients was observed in trial patients achieving complete response, whereas significantly lower diversity was observed in partial responders and progressors. Baseline TCR diversity was reported as lower in newly diagnosed patients than in healthy donors, and lower still in relapsed/refractory patients. Lower diversity was observed in patients in whom nivolumab was started less than 1 year after ASCT, and these patients were excluded from later analyses so that confounding by immune reconstitution would be avoided. A significant rise by C4D1 was seen in CD4+ but not CD8+ TCR diversity (p=0.0027 vs p=0.16), with the rise being most apparent in complete responders (p=0.02). The study covered only a single clinical trial cohort, and the causes of the repertoire differences, possibly disease activity or prior therapy, were still not defined.

This sample's time point label indicates: cycle 4 day 1 (C4D1), after six to seven weeks of nivolumab. Relapse after autologous stem cell transplantation had occurred in all trial patients, and cohorts A, B and C were distinguished by prior brentuximab vedotin exposure. Magnetic negative selection with a Miltenyi CD8+ T cell isolation kit was used to purify CD8+ T cells from thawed PBMCs. The trial cohort was composed of about 58 patients with relapsed/refractory classical Hodgkin lymphoma, for whom complete response, partial response or progressive disease was recorded as best overall response. Single-agent nivolumab was administered to trial patients in the multi-cohort phase II CheckMate 205 trial. An independent review committee assessed best overall response by applying the 2007 International Working Group response criteria. PBMCs from the trial were collected at three points: immediately before nivolumab initiation (C1D1), and during therapy at cycle 2 day 1 and cycle 4 day 1. Peripheral blood was collected in 8 mL Vacutainer Cell Preparation Tubes, from which PBMCs were isolated by centrifugation and then cryopreserved. Purified CD4+ and CD8+ fractions were prepared only for cases with an additional available PBMC sample. Magnetically labelled cells were removed on LS columns in a quadroMACS separator, and the flow-through was collected as the purified fraction.

At the junction V is shortened by 3 bases and J by 0 bases; bases outside the gene matches: 2. From the cysteine up to the phenylalanine, the CDR3 has a length of 15 residues. Only CDR3 DNA is held: 45 bases, read in frame from base 1. From a lookup of the germline V gene, CDR1 and CDR2 are SGDLS and YYNGEE. Genomic DNA was extracted with the Qiagen DNeasy kit from unsorted PBMCs and from negatively selected CD4+ and CD8+ fractions. TCR beta CDR3 regions were amplified by immunoSEQ multiplex PCR using primers annealing to V and J segments. A synthetic immune receptor repertoire was used to minimize amplification bias, and any remaining bias was removed computationally after sequencing. Per the source publication's procedure: Custom Python scripts were used to quantify repertoire diversity as the Shannon entropy index. Unsorted, CD4+ and CD8+ repertoires were analyzed separately, except for combined analyses in which CD4+ and CD8+ sequences were merged in silico. A clone was considered expanded if an increase in frequency of at least 2-fold after treatment relative to C1D1 was found, and a pseudocount of 0.5 was applied to clones undetected at baseline. Clones with 0 or 1 copy at C1D1 were classified as singleton clones, and clones with 2 or more copies were classified as non-singleton clones. Clones expanded in unsorted samples were annotated as CD4+, CD8+ or unknown by matching protein sequences in sorted samples from the same patient. Wilcoxon tests were applied to paired samples to test diversity changes from C1D1 to C4D1. TCRdb took this table from immuneACCESS and kept in-frame rearrangements with V and J called. Such tables lack part of the clones; where checked against another copy, unresolved V genes explain under half of the gap, and the rest is unexplained. V and J calls and clone size follow that table, whereas D and trimming were derived from the DNA. Counted in this sample were some 20,000 clones; more than 75% of them appeared once. The leading ten clones occupy around 7.3% of the sample.

The sequencing here drew on CD8+ T cells from blood, taken before the fourth cycle of nivolumab. This TCR came from a human donor with classical Hodgkin lymphoma. Recombination connected TRBV9 to TRBJ2-4, and 8 bases in between align with TRBD1. The CDR3 reads as follows: CASSDDRGAKNIQYF. The DNA sequence follows: TGTGCCAGCAGCGACGACAGGGGAGCCAAAAACATTCAGTACTTC.